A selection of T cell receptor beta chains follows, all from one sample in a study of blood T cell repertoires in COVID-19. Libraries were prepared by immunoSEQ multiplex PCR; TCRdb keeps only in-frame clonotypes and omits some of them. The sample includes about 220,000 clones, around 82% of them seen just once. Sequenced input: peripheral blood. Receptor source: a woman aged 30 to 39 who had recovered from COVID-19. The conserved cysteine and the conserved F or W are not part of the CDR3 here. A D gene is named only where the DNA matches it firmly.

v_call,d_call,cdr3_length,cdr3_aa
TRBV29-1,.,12,SVPRGREGNEQF
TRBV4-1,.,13,ASSQATGLNTEAF
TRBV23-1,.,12,ASSLQGRNQPQH
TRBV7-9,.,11,ASSYDTSAPLH
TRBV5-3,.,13,ARSSGTTGANVLT
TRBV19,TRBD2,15,ASSIPNSGTRRDTQY
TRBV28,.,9,ASRRNEKLF
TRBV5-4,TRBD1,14,ASSLPQGVRTGELF
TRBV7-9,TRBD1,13,ASRQGTVSGNTIY
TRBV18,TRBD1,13,ASSPQGVGNSPLH